This note documents a single T cell receptor beta chain sequence. The CDR3 length is 15 residues. The V gene's germline CDR1 is KGHSH and CDR2 LQKENI. V shed 4 bases and J 2 bases; nucleotides not matched to a gene: 8. This sample is drawn from a study of blood T cell repertoires in COVID-19. The wider study: The origin of the acute and convalescent COVID-19 samples was the United States, Italy and Spain. T cells, B-cell-depleted T cells, or PBMCs provided the cDNA or gDNA that served as material.

Produced via immunoSEQ multiplex PCR; TCRdb's table is partial and in-frame only. The repertoire holds 75,000 to 95,000 clones, with just under 80% as singletons. Seattle's enrolled individuals joined amid active infection and were then monitored longitudinally. The gene calls are TRBV18 and TRBJ2-7, with 7 bases fitting TRBD1. This TCR came from a man aged 55 to 70 with COVID-19, enrolled during active disease. The sample comprised peripheral blood. This chain's CDR3 is CASSLETGIAYEQYF. The DNA of the CDR3 is TGTGCCAGCTCACTGGAGACAGGGATAGCCTACGAGCAGTACTTC.